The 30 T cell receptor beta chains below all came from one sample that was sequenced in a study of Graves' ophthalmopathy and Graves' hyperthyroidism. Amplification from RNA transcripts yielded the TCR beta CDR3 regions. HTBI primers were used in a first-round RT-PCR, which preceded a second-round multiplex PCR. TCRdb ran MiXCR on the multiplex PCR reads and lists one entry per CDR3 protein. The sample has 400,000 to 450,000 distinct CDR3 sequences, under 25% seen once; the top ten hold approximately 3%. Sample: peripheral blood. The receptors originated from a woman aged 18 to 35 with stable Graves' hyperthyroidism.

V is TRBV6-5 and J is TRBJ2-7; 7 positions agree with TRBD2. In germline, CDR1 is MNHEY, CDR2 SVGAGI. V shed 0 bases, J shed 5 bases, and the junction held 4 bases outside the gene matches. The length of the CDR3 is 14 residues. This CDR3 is CASSYSAGVDEQYF. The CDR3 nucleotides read TGTGCCAGCAGTTACTCGGCGGGAGTAGACGAGCAGTACTTC.

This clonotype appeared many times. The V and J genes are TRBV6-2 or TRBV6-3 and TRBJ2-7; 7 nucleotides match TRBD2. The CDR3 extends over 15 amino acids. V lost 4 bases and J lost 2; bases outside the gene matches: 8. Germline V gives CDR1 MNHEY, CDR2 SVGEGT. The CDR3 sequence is CASSSPGLGTYEQYF. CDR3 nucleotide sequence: TGTGCCAGCAGTTCTCCCGGACTAGGGACCTACGAGCAGTACTTC.

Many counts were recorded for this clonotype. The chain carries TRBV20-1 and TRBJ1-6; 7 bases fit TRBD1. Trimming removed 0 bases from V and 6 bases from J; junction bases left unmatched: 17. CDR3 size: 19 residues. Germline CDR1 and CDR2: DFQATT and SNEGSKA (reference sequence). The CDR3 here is CSARDSAKAWDSSNSPLHF. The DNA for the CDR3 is TGCAGTGCTAGAGATAGTGCTAAAGCTTGGGACAGCTCTAATTCACCCCTCCACTTT.

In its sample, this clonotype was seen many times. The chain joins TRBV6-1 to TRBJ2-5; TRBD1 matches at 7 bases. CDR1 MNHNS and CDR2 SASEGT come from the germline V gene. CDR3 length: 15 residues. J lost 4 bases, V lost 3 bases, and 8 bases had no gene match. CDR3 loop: CASSDDDRAVETQYF. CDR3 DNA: TGTGCCAGCAGTGACGACGACAGGGCGGTAGAGACCCAGTACTTC.

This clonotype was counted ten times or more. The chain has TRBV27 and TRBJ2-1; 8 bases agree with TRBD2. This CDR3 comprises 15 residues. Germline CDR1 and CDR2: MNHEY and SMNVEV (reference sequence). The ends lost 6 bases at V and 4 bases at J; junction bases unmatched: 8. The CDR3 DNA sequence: TGTGCCAGCAGCCGGTCTAGCGGGCCTTACAATGAGCAGTTCTTC. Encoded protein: CASSRSSGPYNEQFF.

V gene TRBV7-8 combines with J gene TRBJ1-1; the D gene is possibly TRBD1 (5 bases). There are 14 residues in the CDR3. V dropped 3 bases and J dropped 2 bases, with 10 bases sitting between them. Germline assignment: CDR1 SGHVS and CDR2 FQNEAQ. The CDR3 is CASSFSGYNTEAFF. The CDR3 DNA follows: TGTGCCAGCAGCTTTTCAGGGTATAACACTGAAGCTTTCTTT.

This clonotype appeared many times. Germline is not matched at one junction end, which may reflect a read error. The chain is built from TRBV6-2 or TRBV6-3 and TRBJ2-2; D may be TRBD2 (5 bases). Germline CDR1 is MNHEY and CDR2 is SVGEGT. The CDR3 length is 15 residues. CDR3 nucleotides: TGTGCCACCCAGGCGTGGGTTACGAACACCGGGGAGCTGCTTTTT. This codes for CATQAWVTNTGELLF.

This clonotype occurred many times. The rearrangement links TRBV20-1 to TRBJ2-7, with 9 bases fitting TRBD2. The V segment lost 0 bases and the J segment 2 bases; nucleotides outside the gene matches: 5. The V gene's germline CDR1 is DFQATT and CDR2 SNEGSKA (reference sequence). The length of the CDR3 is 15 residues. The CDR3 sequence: CSARELAGATYEQYF. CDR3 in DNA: TGCAGTGCTAGAGAACTAGCGGGCGCCACCTACGAGCAGTACTTC.

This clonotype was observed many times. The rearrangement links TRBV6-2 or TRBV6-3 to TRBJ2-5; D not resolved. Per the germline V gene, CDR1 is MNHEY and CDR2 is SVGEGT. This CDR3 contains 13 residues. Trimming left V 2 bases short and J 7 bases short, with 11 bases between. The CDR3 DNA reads TGTGCCAGCAGTTACACGGAATCGGCGACCCAGTACTTC. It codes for CASSYTESATQYF.

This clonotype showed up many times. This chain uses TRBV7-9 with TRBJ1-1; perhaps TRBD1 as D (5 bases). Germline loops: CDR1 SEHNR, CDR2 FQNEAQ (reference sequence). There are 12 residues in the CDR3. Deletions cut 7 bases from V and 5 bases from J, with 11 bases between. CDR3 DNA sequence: TGTGCCAGCAACCAGCAGGGTACTGAAGCTTTCTTT. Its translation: CASNQQGTEAFF.

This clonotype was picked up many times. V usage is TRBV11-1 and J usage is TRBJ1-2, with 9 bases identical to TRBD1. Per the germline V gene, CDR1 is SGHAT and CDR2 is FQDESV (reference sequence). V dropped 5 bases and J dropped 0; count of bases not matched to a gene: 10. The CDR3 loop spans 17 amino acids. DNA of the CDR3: TGTGCCAGCAGCACCCCGGGACAGGGTAATCCTAACTATGGCTACACCTTC. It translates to CASSTPGQGNPNYGYTF.

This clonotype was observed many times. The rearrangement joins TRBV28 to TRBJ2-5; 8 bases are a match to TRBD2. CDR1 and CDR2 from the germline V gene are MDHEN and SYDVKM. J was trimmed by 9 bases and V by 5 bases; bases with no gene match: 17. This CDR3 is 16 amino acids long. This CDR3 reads CASSALGAGDWSPQYF. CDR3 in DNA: TGTGCCAGCAGTGCCTTGGGAGCGGGAGATTGGAGCCCCCAGTACTTC. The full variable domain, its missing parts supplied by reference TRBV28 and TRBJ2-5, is DVKVTQSSRYLVKRTGEKVFLECVQDMDHENMFWYRQDPGLGLRLIYFSYDVKMKEKGDIPEGYSVSREKKERFSLILESASTNQTSMYLCASSALGAGDWSPQYFGPGTRLLVL.

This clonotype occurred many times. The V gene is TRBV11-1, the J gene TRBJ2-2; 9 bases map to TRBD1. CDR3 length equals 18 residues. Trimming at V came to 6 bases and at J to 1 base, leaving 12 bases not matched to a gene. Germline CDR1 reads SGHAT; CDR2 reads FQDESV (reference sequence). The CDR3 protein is CASSPHLGTGQNTGELFF. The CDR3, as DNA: TGTGCCAGCAGTCCCCATCTCGGGACAGGGCAGAACACCGGGGAGCTGTTTTTT.

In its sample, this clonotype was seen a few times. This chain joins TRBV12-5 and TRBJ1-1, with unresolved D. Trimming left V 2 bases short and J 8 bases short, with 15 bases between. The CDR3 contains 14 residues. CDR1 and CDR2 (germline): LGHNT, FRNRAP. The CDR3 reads CASGLNLDPREAFF. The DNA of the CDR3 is TGTGCTAGTGGTTTGAATCTGGATCCAAGGGAAGCTTTCTTT.

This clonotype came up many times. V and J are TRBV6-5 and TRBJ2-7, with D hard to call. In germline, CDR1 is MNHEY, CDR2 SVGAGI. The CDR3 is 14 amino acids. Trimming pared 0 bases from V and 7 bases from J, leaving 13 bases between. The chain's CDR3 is CASSYSTFSLEQYF. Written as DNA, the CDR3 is TGTGCCAGCAGTTACTCCACCTTTTCTCTTGAGCAGTACTTC.

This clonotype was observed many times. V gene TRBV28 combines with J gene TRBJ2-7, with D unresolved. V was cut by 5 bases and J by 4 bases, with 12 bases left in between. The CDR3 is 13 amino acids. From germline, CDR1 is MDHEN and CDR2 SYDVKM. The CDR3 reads CASSPTPRYEQYF. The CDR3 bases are TGTGCCAGCAGTCCAACCCCGAGGTACGAGCAGTACTTC. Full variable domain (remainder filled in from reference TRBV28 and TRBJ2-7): DVKVTQSSRYLVKRTGEKVFLECVQDMDHENMFWYRQDPGLGLRLIYFSYDVKMKEKGDIPEGYSVSREKKERFSLILESASTNQTSMYLCASSPTPRYEQYFGPGTRLTVT.

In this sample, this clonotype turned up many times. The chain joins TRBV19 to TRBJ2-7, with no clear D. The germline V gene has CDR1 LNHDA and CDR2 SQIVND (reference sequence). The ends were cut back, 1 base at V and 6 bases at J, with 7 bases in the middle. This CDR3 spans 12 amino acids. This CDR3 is CASSIAKSEQYF. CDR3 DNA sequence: TGTGCCAGTAGTATAGCTAAGAGCGAGCAGTACTTC.

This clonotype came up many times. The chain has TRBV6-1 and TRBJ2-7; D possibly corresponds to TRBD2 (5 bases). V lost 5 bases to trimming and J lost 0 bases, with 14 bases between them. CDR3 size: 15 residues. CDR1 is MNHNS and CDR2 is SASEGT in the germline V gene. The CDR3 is CASSQRSGSSYEQYF. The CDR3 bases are TGTGCCAGCAGTCAGCGGAGTGGGAGCTCCTACGAGCAGTACTTC.

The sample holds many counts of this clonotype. The CDR3 DNA reads TGTGCCAGCAGTCCGCGCGGGGAATACAATGAGCAGTTCTTC. It specifies CASSPRGEYNEQFF. The V gene is TRBV27, the J gene TRBJ2-1; D is possibly TRBD2 (6 bases). V lost 5 bases and J lost 4, with 12 bases in between. Germline CDR1 and CDR2: MNHEY and SMNVEV (reference sequence). This CDR3 contains 14 residues.

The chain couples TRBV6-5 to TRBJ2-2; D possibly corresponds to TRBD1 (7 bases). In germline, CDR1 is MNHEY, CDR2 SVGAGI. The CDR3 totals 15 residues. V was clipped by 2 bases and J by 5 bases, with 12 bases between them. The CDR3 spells CASSYRAGGTGELFF. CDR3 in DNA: TGTGCCAGCAGTTACAGGGCAGGGGGGACCGGGGAGCTGTTTTTT.

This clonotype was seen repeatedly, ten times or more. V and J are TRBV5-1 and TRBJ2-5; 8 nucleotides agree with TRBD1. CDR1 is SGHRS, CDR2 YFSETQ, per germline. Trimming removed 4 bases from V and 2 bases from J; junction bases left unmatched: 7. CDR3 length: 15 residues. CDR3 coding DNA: TGCGCCAGCAGCCAAGACAGGGGAGGTCAAGAGACCCAGTACTTC. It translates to CASSQDRGGQETQYF.

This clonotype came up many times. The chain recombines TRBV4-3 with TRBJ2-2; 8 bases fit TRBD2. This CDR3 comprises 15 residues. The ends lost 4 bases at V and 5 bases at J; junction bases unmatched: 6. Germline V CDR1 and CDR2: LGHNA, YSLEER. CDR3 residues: CASSPTSAITGELFF. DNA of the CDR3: TGCGCCAGCAGCCCGACTAGCGCGATTACCGGGGAGCTGTTTTTT.

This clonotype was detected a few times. CDR3 amino acids: CASSPSSGGELFF. CDR3 bases: TGTGCCAGCTCACCAAGCTCGGGCGGGGAGCTGTTTTTT. V usage is TRBV18 and J usage is TRBJ2-2; no definite D call. Trimming removed 2 bases from V and 7 bases from J, with 8 bases in between. CDR3 length: 13 amino acids. Germline CDR1 is KGHSH and CDR2 is LQKENI.

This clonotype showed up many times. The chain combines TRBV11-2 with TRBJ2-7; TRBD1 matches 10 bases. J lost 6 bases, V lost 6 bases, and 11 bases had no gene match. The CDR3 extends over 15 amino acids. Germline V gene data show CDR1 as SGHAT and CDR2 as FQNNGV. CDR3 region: CASSSLGGTGVEQYF. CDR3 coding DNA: TGTGCCAGCAGTTCTCTGGGGGGGACAGGGGTCGAGCAGTACTTC.

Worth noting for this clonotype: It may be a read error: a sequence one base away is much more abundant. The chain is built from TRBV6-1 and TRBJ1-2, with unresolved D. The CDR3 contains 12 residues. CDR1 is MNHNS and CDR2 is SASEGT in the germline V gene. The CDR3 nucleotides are TGTGCCAGCTGGGAGGGTCCAGTAGGCTACTCCTTC. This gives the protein CASWEGPVGYSF.

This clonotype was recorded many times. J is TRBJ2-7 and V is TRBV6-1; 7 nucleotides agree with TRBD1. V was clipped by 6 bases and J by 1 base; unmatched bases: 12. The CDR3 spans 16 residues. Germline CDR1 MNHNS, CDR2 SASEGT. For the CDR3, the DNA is TGTGCCAGCAGCCCCTACCCCGACAGGGTTTCCTACGAGCAGTACTTC. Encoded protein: CASSPYPDRVSYEQYF.

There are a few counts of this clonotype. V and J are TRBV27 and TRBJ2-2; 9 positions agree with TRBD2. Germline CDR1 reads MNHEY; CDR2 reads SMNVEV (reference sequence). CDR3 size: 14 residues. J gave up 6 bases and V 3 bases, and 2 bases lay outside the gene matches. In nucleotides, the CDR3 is TGTGCCAGCAGTTTCGGACTAGCGTCCGGGGAGCTGTTTTTT. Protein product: CASSFGLASGELFF.

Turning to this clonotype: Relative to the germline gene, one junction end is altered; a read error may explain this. In nucleotides, the CDR3 is TGTGCCAGCACTTACGGGGCTAGCGGGGGACGAGAGACCCAGTACTTC. Translated: CASTYGASGGRETQYF. The chain has TRBV6-5 and TRBJ2-5; 10 nucleotides agree with TRBD2. This CDR3 spans 16 amino acids. Germline CDR1 reads MNHEY; CDR2 reads SVGAGI.

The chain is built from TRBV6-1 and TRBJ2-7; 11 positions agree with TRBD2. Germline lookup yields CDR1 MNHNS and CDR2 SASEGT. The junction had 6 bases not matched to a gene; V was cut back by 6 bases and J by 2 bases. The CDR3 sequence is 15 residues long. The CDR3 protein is CASRRLAGQAYEQYF. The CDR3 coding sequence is TGTGCCAGCAGGAGACTAGCGGGACAGGCCTACGAGCAGTACTTC.

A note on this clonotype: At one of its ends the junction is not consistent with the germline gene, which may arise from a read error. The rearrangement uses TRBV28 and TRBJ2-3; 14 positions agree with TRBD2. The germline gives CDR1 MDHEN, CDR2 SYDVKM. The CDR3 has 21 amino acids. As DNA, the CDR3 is TGTGCCAGCAGTTTATGGACTAGCGGGAGGGCCGGTAAGATGTCCGCAGATACGCAGTCTTTT. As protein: CASSLWTSGRAGKMSADTQSF. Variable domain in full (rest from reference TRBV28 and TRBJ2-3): DVKVTQSSRYLVKRTGEKVFLECVQDMDHENMFWYRQDPGLGLRLIYFSYDVKMKEKGDIPEGYSVSREKKERFSLILESASTNQTSMYLCASSLWTSGRAGKMSADTQSFGPGTRLTVL.